This note documents a single T cell receptor (beta chain) sequence. Its antigen is currently not known. No base quality values were provided; no much bigger clone lies one nucleotide off. The cohort consisted of 600 to 750 healthy bone marrow donors. At the time of sampling, every cohort member was nominally healthy, though immune exposures that went unrecorded were likely present. The donor tested CMV seronegative and was one of the 352 seronegative cohort members. A peripheral blood sample was provided by each donor, and peripheral blood mononuclear cells were used for TCR beta sequencing. Genomic DNA was extracted from the blood cell samples with the Qiagen DNeasy Blood Extraction Kit. Libraries were made using the immunoSEQ multiplex PCR assay. For the multiplex PCR, a mixture combining 60 forward primers for TCR Vbeta segments and 13 reverse primers for TCR Jbeta segments was used. The CDR3 region of rearranged TCR beta genes was amplified from genomic DNA by a multiplex PCR assay. Amplified TCR beta libraries were sequenced as 87-base-pair reads on the Illumina HiSeq System. Per the source publication's procedure: Across the roughly 600 repertoires, a later analysis counted 60 million to 90 million unique TCR beta chains, roughly 11 million of which were shared by at least two donors. Raw reads were error-corrected and collapsed into unique sequences with a nearest-neighbor algorithm that merged closely related sequences to remove PCR and sequencing errors. To assign V, D and J gene segments, CDR3 sequences were aligned to IMGT reference sequences. For a sequence to be retained, a match of at least six nucleotides to both a V gene segment and a J gene segment was required. A rearrangement counted as productive if the CDR3 had no stop codons and remained in frame with V and J, and every other rearrangement counted as non-productive. CDR3 was defined by IMGT convention, running from the second conserved V-encoded cysteine to the conserved J-encoded phenylalanine. The earlier analysis of roughly 590 of the donors excluded sequences that lacked an unambiguous match to a single V gene segment. An earlier analysis of around 600 of the donors classified V segments as functional when productive rearrangements were above 56.7% and as segregating when the standard deviation between donors was above 5%. To diagnose cytomegalovirus status from the catalog of TCR beta chain sequences, a statistical classification framework was built. A later analysis assigned V and J genes by comparing TCR nucleotide sequences with IMGT/GENE-DB human TR gene sequences. The TCRdist pipeline was used in a later analysis to assign CDR3 sequences and most-parsimonious VDJ recombination scenarios. In a later analysis, each TCR beta chain was defined by its CDR3 amino acid sequence together with its V-gene family, and reads without a unique V-gene family were excluded. A later analysis removed several hundred highly shared, low-generation-probability nucleotide sequences to deal with suspected cross-contamination and a sequencing artifact. In a later analysis, a clonal expansion index was calculated for each public chain from normalized within-repertoire ranks of inferred template counts. In a later analysis, generation probabilities were computed with a VDJ recombination model fitted to out-of-frame rearrangements, and the resulting probabilities were checked against IGoR. In a later analysis, TCR-TCR, TCR-HLA and TCR-CMV co-occurrence was scored with hypergeometric tests, and a repertoire-size bias correction was applied to TCR pairs. False discovery rates were estimated in a later analysis by permuting HLA or CMV assignments 20 times. In a later analysis, co-occurring TCRs were grouped using DBSCAN, and TCRdist sequence similarity was added for clustering within HLA-allele-positive subsets. Repertoires with fewer than 30,000 or more than 120,000 public chains were left out of co-occurrence clustering, as were a handful of repertoires with anomalous nucleotide sharing. TCRdb retrieved this table from immuneACCESS and kept in-frame rearrangements only. Not all clones are present; in checked studies, unresolved V genes account for under half, and no reason is known for the remainder. That table furnishes V, J and clone size, whereas the DNA furnished D and trimming. This sample holds under 200,000 clones; around 85% were observed only once. The top ten clones comprise under 3% of the sample.

This entry is derived from a study of cytomegalovirus exposure and HLA in healthy donors (dated by TCRdb to the late 2010s). Regarding the research as a whole: According to an earlier analysis of 587 of the donors, some 180 million T cells yielded 100 million or so unique TCR beta sequences and less than 300 Gb of sequence data. An early release that covered about 600 HLA-typed donors contained about 290 gigabases of sequencing data and 75 million to 100 million unique TCR sequences. Of the roughly 400 genotyped donors, roughly 76% were placed in the genetic ancestry cluster associated with self-reported Caucasian donors. The study was designed to test whether signatures of past pathogen exposure could be identified by cataloging public T cell receptors. The study used immunosequencing to profile the T cell repertoires of approximately 640 subjects and linked those repertoires to cytomegalovirus serostatus. Besides the first cohort of 666 subjects, a separate validation cohort made up of over 100 different subjects was used. To predict cytomegalovirus infection status, the study brought together high-throughput TCR immunosequencing, statistical association of individual TCRs with disease status, and machine learning. In a later analysis, previously published TCR beta repertoires from hundreds of donors were re-analyzed and high-resolution HLA genotyping was added so that TCR occurrence patterns could be studied. Rather than using new phenotypic data, the later analysis identified candidate immune exposures from TCR beta sequences and from how often those sequences occurred across donors. An earlier analysis of several hundred of the donors used high-throughput TCR beta sequencing to judge whether each TCR beta V gene segment behaved as functional or pseudogenic. Donor age, sex, ethnicity and CMV serostatus were compiled together with the repertoire data. Genome-wide SNP genotypes for about three fifths of the roughly 670 donors were used in a later genetic analysis, which treated that subset as a discovery cohort. Every discovery cohort repertoire had been produced on one sequencing platform. Class I and class II HLA loci were covered by the typing at four-digit resolution. The number of typed donors differed by locus: about 620-640 for A, B, C, DRB1 and DQB1; 522 for DQA1; approximately 600 for DPA1; and around 470 for DPB1. Four or five DR-DQ haplotypes were handled as single units for association and clustering, since linkage in the cohort was strong. Among about 390 genotyped donors of the cohort, an average of approximately 250,000 unique TCR beta nucleotide sequences were sequenced per donor, roughly 20% of them non-productive.

Results and caveats for the whole study, not just this receptor: An association between a missense DCLRE1C variant and V-gene and J-gene trimming of TCR beta chains was found in a later genetic analysis and replicated in an independent cohort. Presence/absence analyses assumed roughly uniform sequencing depth across donors, an assumption that may not hold. In a later analysis, most CMV-associated TCR beta chains were found to appear HLA-restricted, with HLA associations seemingly driven largely by CMV exposure. The classifier was reported to diagnose cytomegalovirus status with high specificity and sensitivity in both the original cohort and the validation cohort. Compared with equally common non-associated chains, HLA-associated TCR beta chains in a later analysis were more clonally expanded and had lower generation probabilities. A cluster of highly shared sequence variants was judged likely to represent a technical artifact of the sequencing pipeline. In an earlier analysis of approximately 590 of the donors, most TCR beta V segments appeared in productive rearrangements about 87% or about 30% of the time, broadly matching IMGT annotations. A later genetic analysis reported fewer N-insertions in productive TCRs among donors in an Asian-associated ancestry cluster than the roughly 670-donor mean. For the cohort, immune exposure information was limited to CMV serostatus. In a later analysis, several top co-occurrence clusters were reported to appear linked to parvovirus B19, influenza, CMV and Epstein-Barr virus. Because counts were too low, more than 15 rarely observed V segments, including chromosome 9 orphons, were excluded from the earlier analysis of 587 of the donors. Across donors, most TCR sequences were observed very rarely, whereas some public TCRs were present in many individuals. The cohort was sequenced for TCR beta chains only, and without alpha or paired-chain data the features that could be detected were limited. Because some donors lacked HLA typing at each locus, the association tests relied only on the typed subset. A total of about 150 TCR beta chains were listed by the study as associated with cytomegalovirus. Assigning TCR associations to individual alleles was difficult when HLA alleles, especially DR and DQ, strongly co-occurred. The authors suggested that the approach could potentially be generalized to other disease states and immunological phenotypes. Specific HLA alleles were associated with roughly 16,000 TCR beta sequences at a false discovery rate of 0.05 in a later analysis. According to a later analysis, TCR association rates differed among HLA loci, with DRB1 alleles showing the most associated TCRs and HLA-C alleles showing the fewest. A further reported finding was that TCR beta sequences accurately predicted the HLA-A and HLA-B alleles for most subjects in the first cohort. Correlated functional status among segregating V segments might be attributable to linkage disequilibrium, but an unknown experimental factor could not be ruled out. In vitro tests confirmed that a few of the cytomegalovirus-associated TCR beta chains recognize cytomegalovirus antigens.

The receptor comes from a woman aged 50 to 60 in good health and CMV-seronegative. Sequencing was performed on PBMCs.

The CDR3 region: CASSLASRGETQYF. The nucleotide sequence is given as TGTGCCAGCAGCTTGGCTAGCCGAGGCGAGACCCAGTACTTC. The chain is assembled from TRBV5-6 and TRBJ2-5; TRBD2 could be the D gene, as 5 bases match. CDR1 is given as SGHDT and CDR2 as YYEEEE, both from the germline V gene. V and J lose 0 bases and 5 bases, and a span of 11 bases separates them. The CDR3 has 14 amino acids, counting the end cysteine and phenylalanine. Here the CDR3 DNA is all that survives: 42 bases in frame from base 1.